This TCR beta chain was sequenced for a study of blood T cells in healthy people across ages. The use of a sample-barcoded 5' primer and a J-beta primer mix characterized a second PCR of roughly 6 to 11 cycles. MiXCR, run by TCRdb on the 5' RACE reads, gives a single entry per CDR3 protein. The top ten hold roughly 7.7% of the sample, which has fewer than 1.5 million distinct CDR3 sequences, around 39% seen once. V was clipped by 3 bases and J by 4 bases, with 14 bases between them. The CDR3 extends over 14 amino acids. Germline CDR1 reads DFQATT; CDR2 reads SNEGSKA (reference sequence). V gene TRBV20-1 combines with J gene TRBJ2-3, with a weak D call TRBD2 (5 bases). The sequencing sample was made of blood. This receptor was identified in a young woman in good health. The CDR3 coding sequence is TGCAGTGCTAGGAGGACTCCCCGGGCAGATACGCAGTATTTT. Its translation is CSARRTPRADTQYF.